This T cell receptor beta chain was sequenced during a study of blood T cell repertoires in COVID-19. In terms of age and location, participants ranged from roughly 18 to 90 years and lived in about two dozen US areas. Cohort 3 recovered donors had two negative PCRs, clearance, or symptom resolution. In the source study's methods: Reference gene primer amplification in the assay estimated nucleated cell counts. TCRdb keeps only in-frame clones here, not all; method: immunoSEQ multiplex PCR. From that table come the V and J calls and clone size; the DNA was used to work out D and trimming. Seen here are about 64,000 clones, 88% observed once, and the top ten hold about 9.5%. V lost 2 bases to trimming and J lost 3 bases, with 5 bases between them. This CDR3 has 13 residues. Germline V lookup: CDR1 SGHVS, CDR2 FNYEAQ.

Sequences were obtained from PBMCs or T cells enriched from blood (not recorded which). This sequence originates from a woman aged 40 to 50 who had recovered from COVID-19. The chain employs TRBV7-6 and TRBJ1-5; D gene ambiguous. Here the CDR3 reads CASSLNTNQPQHF. The CDR3 DNA reads as TGTGCCAGCAGCTTAAACACCAATCAGCCCCAGCATTTT.